This passage covers 29 T cell receptor beta chains from one sample sequenced in a study of blood T cell repertoires in COVID-19 (dated by TCRdb to about 2020). Library method: the immunoSEQ multiplex PCR assay. TCRdb retrieved this table from immuneACCESS and kept in-frame rearrangements only. Not all clones are present; in checked studies, unresolved V genes account for under half, and no reason is known for the remainder. This sample lists about 150,000 clones; 87% were detected once. Together, the top ten hold 2% to 2.5% of the sample. The source material was peripheral blood. These receptors originate from a man aged 50 or older with active COVID-19.

This clone was picked up one time. The chain recombines TRBV19 with TRBJ1-2; a weak D match, TRBD1 (5 bases). The CDR3 extends over 15 amino acids. The V end was cut by 7 bases, the J end by 4 bases, with 19 bases between. The germline gives CDR1 LNHDA, CDR2 SQIVND (reference sequence). The CDR3 spells CASISSGGGTYGYTF. The CDR3 DNA reads TGTGCCAGTATAAGTTCAGGAGGAGGGACCTATGGCTACACCTTC. The full variable domain, in which reference TRBV19 and TRBJ1-2 provide the parts outside the CDR3, is DGGITQSPKYLFRKEGQNVTLSCEQNLNHDAMYWYRQDPGQGLRLIYYSQIVNDFQKGDIAEGYSVSREKKESFPLTVTSAQKNPTAFYLCASISSGGGTYGYTFGSGTRLTVV.

The genes are TRBV5-4 and TRBJ2-3; 8 bases are shared with TRBD2. CDR3 length: 20 amino acids. Trimming at V came to 3 bases and at J to 2 bases, leaving 20 bases not matched to a gene. Germline assignment: CDR1 SGHNT and CDR2 YYREEE (reference sequence). The CDR3 here is CASSSPHLSPSGGYTDTQYF. CDR3 DNA sequence: TGTGCCAGCAGCTCCCCCCACTTGTCCCCCAGCGGGGGCTACACAGATACGCAGTATTTT.

The chain couples TRBV4-3 to TRBJ2-1, with 11 bases matching TRBD2. With 1 base clipped from V and 7 bases from J, the junction kept 9 bases outside the gene matches. CDR3 length equals 17 residues. CDR1 is LGHNA, CDR2 YSLEER, per germline. The CDR3: CASSQGLGSGGGNEQFF. The CDR3 bases are TGCGCCAGCAGCCAAGGATTGGGTAGCGGGGGGGGGAATGAGCAGTTCTTC.

The chain uses TRBV27 and TRBJ2-3; TRBD2 might be the D (6 bases). The germline V and J ends were trimmed by 6 bases and 14 bases, with 18 bases remaining between them. This CDR3 is 12 amino acids long. Germline assignment: CDR1 MNHEY and CDR2 SMNVEV (reference sequence). The CDR3 is CASRRGTSWRYF. The CDR3 region has the DNA TGTGCCAGCAGACGAGGGACTTCATGGCGGTATTTT.

The chain recombines TRBV6-2 or TRBV6-3 with TRBJ1-5; 7 bases map to TRBD1. V was pared by 0 bases and J by 0 bases, with 8 bases of the junction left unmatched. Germline V gives CDR1 MNHEY, CDR2 SVGEGT. The CDR3 length is 18 residues. CDR3 coding DNA: TGTGCCAGCAGTTACTCACTCCGGGACAGCTATAGCAATCAGCCCCAGCATTTT. Its protein is CASSYSLRDSYSNQPQHF.

The chain combines TRBV7-2 with TRBJ1-4; D is undetermined. This CDR3 region has 18 residues. Germline CDR1 reads SGHTA; CDR2 reads FQGNSA. Trimming removed 1 base at V and 0 bases at J, with 15 bases between. The CDR3 bases are TGTGCCAGCAGCTTAGTGGTAACAGCTACTTCAACTAATGAAAAACTGTTTTTT. This encodes CASSLVVTATSTNEKLFF.

The rearrangement uses TRBV6-5 and TRBJ1-1; no reliable D call. The germline V and J ends were trimmed by 2 bases and 10 bases, with 17 bases remaining between them. The CDR3 contains 14 residues. Germline V gene sequence: CDR1 MNHEY, CDR2 SVGAGI. Here the CDR3 DNA reads TGTGCCAGCAGTTACCAACCTGACACTGACGGAGCTTTCTTT. The encoded protein is CASSYQPDTDGAFF.

J is TRBJ2-7 and V is TRBV24-1; D not resolved. CDR1 KGHDR and CDR2 SFDVKD come from the germline V gene. This CDR3 region has 11 residues. The V end lost 7 bases, the J end lost 4 bases, and 7 bases lay between the germline ends. The CDR3 DNA follows: TGTGCCACCAGCGTCAGGTACGAGCAGTACTTC. This codes for CATSVRYEQYF.

The V call is TRBV3-1 (or the pseudogene TRBV3-2), the J call TRBJ2-2; the D gene is possibly TRBD2 (6 bases). Trimming cost V 5 bases and J 4 bases, with 11 bases left between them. Germline values: CDR1 LGHDT, CDR2 YNNKEL (reference sequence). This CDR3 spans 14 amino acids. The CDR3 sequence: CASSGDSLTGELFF. CDR3 DNA sequence: TGTGCCAGCAGCGGGGACTCTCTCACCGGGGAGCTGTTTTTT.

This clone was observed a few times. The chain links TRBV29-1 to TRBJ1-2; no clear D gene. V was clipped by 7 bases and J by 7 bases, with 16 bases between them. The CDR3 runs 12 residues. From germline, CDR1 is SQVTM and CDR2 ANQGSEA. DNA for the CDR3: TGCAGCGGTGGACTGTCCCGGGGTGGCTACACCTTC. Protein: CSGGLSRGGYTF.

The CDR3: CAISRLGHNTGELFF. The CDR3 DNA reads as TGTGCCATCAGTCGCCTAGGACATAACACCGGGGAGCTGTTTTTT. The chain employs TRBV10-3 and TRBJ2-2, with D perhaps matching TRBD1 (5 bases). V dropped 5 bases and J dropped 2 bases, with 12 bases sitting between them. The length of the CDR3 is 15 residues. Germline CDR1 and CDR2: ENHRY and SYGVKD.

The gene calls are TRBV5-1 and TRBJ1-3; weak D call: TRBD1 (6 bases). Germline lookup yields CDR1 SGHRS and CDR2 YFSETQ. The CDR3 consists of 15 residues. Trimming pared 3 bases from V and 4 bases from J, leaving 14 bases between. The CDR3 spells CASSSYSGAGNTIYF. The CDR3 coding sequence is TGCGCCAGCAGCTCCTATTCAGGGGCCGGAAACACCATATATTTT. Full variable domain (missing parts from reference TRBV5-1 and TRBJ1-3): KAGVTQTPRYLIKTRGQQVTLSCSPISGHRSVSWYQQTPGQGLQFLFEYFSETQRNKGNFPGRFSGRQFSNSRSEMNVSTLELGDSALYLCASSSYSGAGNTIYFGEGSWLTVV.

The gene calls are TRBV18 and TRBJ2-7, with D tentatively TRBD2 (5 bases). The germline V and J ends were trimmed by 6 bases and 2 bases, with 11 bases remaining between them. CDR1 is KGHSH, CDR2 LQKENI, per germline. This CDR3 has 13 amino acids. In nucleotides, the CDR3 is TGTGCCAGCTCTGCGACCGGGACCTACGAGCAGTACTTC. The encoded protein is CASSATGTYEQYF.

The rearrangement links TRBV22-1 to TRBJ1-1. TRBV22-1 is termed a pseudogene. The CDR3 is made up of 15 amino acids. The CDR3: CPGIPGDSSNTEAFF. The DNA for the CDR3 is TGTCCTGGGATCCCGGGGGACTCTTCAAACACTGAAGCTTTCTTT.

CDR3 sequence reads: CAFKGREVNRGELFF. DNA for the CDR3: TGTGCCTTCAAGGGCAGGGAGGTAAACCGCGGGGAGCTGTTTTTT. The V gene is TRBV30, the J gene TRBJ2-2; tentative D call: TRBD2 (6 bases). CDR3 size: 15 residues. V dropped 7 bases and J dropped 7 bases, with 22 bases sitting between them. CDR1 is GTSNPN and CDR2 is SVGIG in the germline V gene (reference sequence). The full variable domain, its missing parts supplied by reference TRBV30 and TRBJ2-2, is SQTIHQWPATLVQPVGSPLSLECTVEGTSNPNLYWYRQAAGRGLQLLFYSVGIGQISSEVPQNLSASRPQDRQFILSSKKLLLSDSGFYLCAFKGREVNRGELFFGEGSRLTVL.

The gene calls are TRBV6-4 and TRBJ1-5; D remains unclear. Per germline, CDR1 MRHNA and CDR2 SNTAGT. Trimming stripped 6 bases from V and 0 bases from J, with 12 bases between. The CDR3 length is 15 residues. CDR3 DNA sequence: TGTGCCAGCAGGCCAGAGGCCTTTAGCAATCAGCCCCAGCATTTT. Protein product: CASRPEAFSNQPQHF.

The chain uses TRBV25-1 and TRBJ1-6; D is unresolved. The CDR3 runs to 15 residues. Germline V gene sequence: CDR1 MGHDK, CDR2 SYGVNS. V lost 7 bases to trimming and J lost 4 bases, with 14 bases between them. The CDR3 reads CASTGDRDYNSPLHF. The CDR3 coding sequence is TGTGCCAGCACCGGCGACCGGGATTATAATTCACCCCTCCACTTT.

This clone occurred a few times. The chain uses TRBV12-3 or TRBV12-4 and TRBJ1-2; D is perhaps TRBD1 (6 bases). The CDR3 sequence is 13 residues long. The germline V and J ends were trimmed by 3 bases and 5 bases, with 10 bases remaining between them. Here the CDR3 reads CASSLDSRYGYTF. Here the CDR3 DNA reads TGTGCCAGCAGTTTGGACAGCCGTTATGGCTACACCTTC.

The table lists this clone with a count of one. The V call is TRBV4-3, the J call TRBJ2-3, with TRBD2 as a possible D gene (5 bases). CDR1 and CDR2 (germline): LGHNA, YSLEER. The V and J ends lost 0 bases and 1 base respectively, with 14 bases between them. The CDR3 contains 17 residues. CDR3 in amino acids: CASSQDFRRGGTDTQYF. The CDR3 nucleotides are TGCGCCAGCAGCCAAGATTTTAGACGGGGAGGCACAGATACGCAGTATTTT.

The rearrangement links TRBV7-3 to TRBJ2-7; a possible D gene is TRBD1 (6 bases). The CDR3 runs 15 residues. Germline V gene data show CDR1 as SGHTA and CDR2 as FQGTGA. V was cut by 2 bases and J by 2 bases, with 13 bases left in between. The CDR3 loop is CASSLERGTAYEQYF. The CDR3, as DNA: TGTGCCAGCAGCTTAGAGAGGGGGACCGCCTACGAGCAGTACTTC. Supplemented by reference TRBV7-3 and TRBJ2-7, the full variable domain reads GAGVSQTPSNKVTEKGKYVELRCDPISGHTALYWYRQSLGQGPEFLIYFQGTGAADDSGLPNDRFFAVRPEGSVSTLKIQRTERGDSAVYLCASSLERGTAYEQYFGPGTRLTVT.

The chain combines TRBV7-2 with TRBJ1-1; a weak D match, TRBD1 (5 bases). Germline lookup yields CDR1 SGHTA and CDR2 FQGNSA. Trimming took 4 bases from V and 5 from J, leaving 11 bases between them. The CDR3 runs to 13 residues. The CDR3 bases are TGTGCCAGCAGCTCCGGGGGTCGGACTGAAGCTTTCTTT. Its translation: CASSSGGRTEAFF. Together with reference TRBV7-2 and TRBJ1-1, the CDR3 gives the full variable domain: GAGVSQSPSNKVTEKGKDVELRCDPISGHTALYWYRQSLGQGLEFLIYFQGNSAPDKSGLPSDRFSAERTGGSVSTLTIQRTQQEDSAVYLCASSSGGRTEAFFGQGTRLTVV.

This clone turned up a few times. The gene calls are TRBV11-2 and TRBJ1-2; the match to TRBD1 covers 7 bases. This CDR3 spans 17 amino acids. V lost 5 bases to trimming and J lost 0 bases; unmatched junction nucleotides: 12. From germline, CDR1 is SGHAT and CDR2 FQNNGV. CDR3 coding DNA: TGTGCCAGCAGCCGGACCGGGACAGCGAGCTCTAACTATGGCTACACCTTC. It yields the protein CASSRTGTASSNYGYTF.

The chain carries TRBV7-7 and TRBJ1-3, with D perhaps matching TRBD1 (6 bases). The germline V gene encodes CDR1 SSHAT and CDR2 FNYEAQ (reference sequence). The length of the CDR3 is 13 residues. This CDR3 is CASARDNGNTIYF. The CDR3 DNA is TGTGCTAGCGCCCGGGACAACGGAAACACCATATATTTT.

This chain joins TRBV18 and TRBJ1-6; D might be TRBD1 (5 bases). CDR1 and CDR2 from the germline V gene are KGHSH and LQKENI. The CDR3 runs to 16 residues. The V end lost 0 bases, the J end lost 8 bases, and 14 bases lay between the germline ends. The CDR3 DNA is TGTGCCAGCTCACCACCCGGAGGGGCGCGCGATTCACCCCTCCACTTT. This encodes CASSPPGGARDSPLHF. Supplemented by reference TRBV18 and TRBJ1-6, the full variable domain reads NAGVMQNPRHLVRRRGQEARLRCSPMKGHSHVYWYRQLPEEGLKFMVYLQKENIIDESGMPKERFSAEFPKEGPSILRIQQVVRGDSAAYFCASSPPGGARDSPLHFGNGTRLTVT.

This chain connects TRBV30 to TRBJ1-2, with 7 bases lining up with TRBD1. This CDR3 is built from 13 residues. Germline lookup yields CDR1 GTSNPN and CDR2 SVGIG (reference sequence). Trimming took 0 bases from V and 7 from J; bases not matched to a gene: 5. The CDR3 sequence is CAWSVPGGVGYTF. CDR3 DNA sequence: TGTGCCTGGAGTGTACCAGGGGGAGTTGGCTACACCTTC.

V usage is TRBV18 and J usage is TRBJ1-1; TRBD1 is a possible D gene (5 bases). Germline V gives CDR1 KGHSH, CDR2 LQKENI. The CDR3 has 15 amino acids. The germline V and J ends were trimmed by 2 bases and 3 bases, with 13 bases remaining between them. CDR3 in amino acids: CASSPGQGVYTEAFF. CDR3 DNA: TGTGCCAGCTCACCAGGGCAGGGTGTGTACACTGAAGCTTTCTTT.

The chain has TRBV19 and TRBJ1-5; TRBD1 might be the D (6 bases). This CDR3 spans 16 amino acids. Germline V gene sequence: CDR1 LNHDA, CDR2 SQIVND (reference sequence). Trimming shortened V by 4 bases and J by 9 bases, and 22 bases separated the two germline ends. The CDR3, as DNA: TGTGCCAGTAGTAGCGAGAAACAGGGAATGGCCGCGCCCCAGCATTTT. The encoded protein is CASSSEKQGMAAPQHF.

This sequence joins TRBV11-2 and TRBJ1-2, with TRBD1 matching over 8 bases. The trim removed 4 bases at V and 8 bases at J, leaving 12 bases unmatched. The CDR3 contains 15 residues. Per germline, CDR1 SGHAT and CDR2 FQNNGV. CDR3 in DNA: TGTGCCAGCAGCTCTATTCTTCGGACAGGGCAGGGCTACACCTTC. The encoded protein is CASSSILRTGQGYTF.

This sequence joins TRBV11-2 and TRBJ1-4; TRBD1 matches at 9 bases. J was trimmed by 8 bases and V by 3 bases; bases with no gene match: 10. CDR1 SGHAT and CDR2 FQNNGV come from the germline V gene. The CDR3 totals 16 residues. The CDR3 region has the DNA TGTGCCAGCAGCTTGGGACAGGGAGAATTAGGGGAAAAACTGTTTTTT. As protein: CASSLGQGELGEKLFF.